The clone carrying this TCR beta chain was recorded once. The data originate from a study of blood T cells in healthy people across ages. The donors, healthy Caucasians from Russia, were aged about 6 to 100. Isolation recovered at least 6 million PBMCs from every sample. It was with a sample-barcoded 5' primer and a J-beta primer mix that a second PCR of about 6 to 12 cycles was run. Via MiXCR, TCRdb re-called the 5' RACE reads, giving one row per CDR3 protein. There are 1.5 million to 2 million distinct CDR3 sequences in the sample; around 42% occur only once, and roughly 23% lies in the top ten. CDR1 is SQVTM and CDR2 is ANQGSEA in the germline V gene. V lost 6 bases and J 4 bases, leaving 12 bases between the germline ends. The CDR3 length is 13 residues.

Sequencing was performed on blood. This TCR was sampled from a human donor in good health. This chain connects TRBV29-1 to TRBJ1-4; no reliable D call. This CDR3 reads CSVDGSLNEKLFF. CDR3 coding DNA: TGCAGCGTAGACGGGAGTCTTAATGAAAAACTGTTTTTT.